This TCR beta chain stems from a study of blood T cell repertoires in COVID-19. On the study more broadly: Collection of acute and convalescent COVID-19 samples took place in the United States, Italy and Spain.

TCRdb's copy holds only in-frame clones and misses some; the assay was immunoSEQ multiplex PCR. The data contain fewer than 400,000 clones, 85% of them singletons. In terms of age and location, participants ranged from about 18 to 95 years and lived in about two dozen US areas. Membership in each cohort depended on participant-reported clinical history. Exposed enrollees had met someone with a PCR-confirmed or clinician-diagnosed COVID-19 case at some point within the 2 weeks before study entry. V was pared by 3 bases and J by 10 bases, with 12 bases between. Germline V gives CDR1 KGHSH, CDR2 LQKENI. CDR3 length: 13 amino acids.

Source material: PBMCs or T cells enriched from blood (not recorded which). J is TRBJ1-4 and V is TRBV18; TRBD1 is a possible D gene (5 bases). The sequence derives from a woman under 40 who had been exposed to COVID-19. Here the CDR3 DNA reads TGTGCCAGCTCACCTCAGGGTATGGGAAAACTGTTTTTT. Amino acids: CASSPQGMGKLFF.